Listed below are T cell receptor beta chains from one sample, sequenced in a study of T cell repertoires in cytomegalovirus infection. TCRdb redid the calling of the reads with MiXCR, one entry per CDR3 protein. The sample lists around 140,000 distinct CDR3 sequences, roughly 6.5% seen once, with over 15% in the top ten. The sequenced sample consisted of PBMCs. The receptors stem from a human donor in good health (CMV status not recorded). Some clones in this sample may be carry-over from other donors' samples. The conserved cysteine and the conserved F or W are not part of the CDR3 here. The D gene is left open where the match is weak.

D gene: TRBD1
V gene: TRBV7-2
J gene: TRBJ1-2
CDR3 protein: ASSLRGGDRGFFGYT

D gene: -
V gene: TRBV7-9
J gene: TRBJ2-3
CDR3 protein: ASSRPPWTGTDTQY

D gene: -
V gene: TRBV20-1
J gene: TRBJ2-2
CDR3 protein: SASRLVAGELF

D gene: TRBD1
V gene: TRBV7-8
J gene: TRBJ2-7
CDR3 protein: ASSVSGTGHEQY

D gene: TRBD1
V gene: TRBV6-6
J gene: TRBJ1-6
CDR3 protein: ASSPPGQGYQGNSPLH

D gene: -
V gene: TRBV9
J gene: TRBJ1-1
CDR3 protein: ASSIGGERTNTEAF

D gene: -
V gene: TRBV7-2
J gene: TRBJ1-1
CDR3 protein: ASSLSLTPEAF

D gene: -
V gene: TRBV28
J gene: TRBJ1-5
CDR3 protein: ASREGGDRQPQH

D gene: -
V gene: TRBV3-1
J gene: TRBJ2-5
CDR3 protein: ASSQDTQETQY

D gene: -
V gene: TRBV20-1
J gene: TRBJ2-5
CDR3 protein: SASGPGQDQETQY

D gene: TRBD1
V gene: TRBV10-3
J gene: TRBJ1-2
CDR3 protein: AISGTGGNYGYT

D gene: TRBD2
V gene: TRBV20-1
J gene: TRBJ2-1
CDR3 protein: SAQRAGGLNEQF

D gene: -
V gene: TRBV7-2
J gene: TRBJ2-6
CDR3 protein: ASSSGPNSGANVLT

D gene: -
V gene: TRBV7-2
J gene: TRBJ2-7
CDR3 protein: ASSLAPTGPSSYEQY

D gene: -
V gene: TRBV10-3
J gene: TRBJ1-1
CDR3 protein: AISRQVGTEAF

D gene: -
V gene: TRBV7-9
J gene: TRBJ2-3
CDR3 protein: ASRTGLSDEQASDTQY

D gene: -
V gene: TRBV7-2
J gene: TRBJ1-3
CDR3 protein: ASTPAGGNTIY

D gene: -
V gene: TRBV2
J gene: TRBJ1-1
CDR3 protein: ASRVPTAQAEAF

D gene: -
V gene: TRBV20-1
J gene: TRBJ1-5
CDR3 protein: SARVGGGGRIGNQPQH

D gene: -
V gene: TRBV7-8
J gene: TRBJ2-1
CDR3 protein: ASSLAGGLGYNEQF

D gene: -
V gene: TRBV28
J gene: TRBJ1-1
CDR3 protein: ASSLPGGVNTEAF

D gene: -
V gene: TRBV7-8
J gene: TRBJ2-5
CDR3 protein: ASSPLRFQVQETQY

D gene: -
V gene: TRBV7-2
J gene: TRBJ1-1
CDR3 protein: ASSVRAWDGVGRAF

D gene: -
V gene: TRBV27
J gene: TRBJ1-6
CDR3 protein: ASSRSVGDTLNSPLH

D gene: -
V gene: TRBV7-2
J gene: TRBJ2-7
CDR3 protein: ASSRSPLKTYEQY